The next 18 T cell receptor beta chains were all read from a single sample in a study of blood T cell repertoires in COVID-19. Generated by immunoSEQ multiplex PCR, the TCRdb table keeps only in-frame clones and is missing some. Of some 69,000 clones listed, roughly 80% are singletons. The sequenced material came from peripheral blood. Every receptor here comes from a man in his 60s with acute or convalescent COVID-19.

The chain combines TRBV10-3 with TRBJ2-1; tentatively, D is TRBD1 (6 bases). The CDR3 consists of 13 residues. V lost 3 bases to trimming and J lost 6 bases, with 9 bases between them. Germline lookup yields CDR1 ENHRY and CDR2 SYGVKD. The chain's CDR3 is CAISDTGPNEQFF. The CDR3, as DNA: TGTGCCATCAGTGATACAGGGCCCAATGAGCAGTTCTTC.

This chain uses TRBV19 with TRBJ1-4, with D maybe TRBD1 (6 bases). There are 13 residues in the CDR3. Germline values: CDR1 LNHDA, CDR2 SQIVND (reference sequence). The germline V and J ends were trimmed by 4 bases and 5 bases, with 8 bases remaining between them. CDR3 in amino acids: CASSRDRNEKLFF. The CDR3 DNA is TGTGCCAGTAGTAGAGACAGGAATGAAAAACTGTTTTTT.

Here the CDR3 DNA reads TGTGCCAGCAGCTTACAAGGGACAGGGAACTACAATGAGCAGTTCTTC. It translates to CASSLQGTGNYNEQFF. This rearrangement joins TRBV7-2 to TRBJ2-1; 9 bases agree with TRBD1. The CDR3 loop spans 16 amino acids. Germline trimming cut 2 bases from V and 3 bases from J; bases unmatched to any gene: 5. Germline CDR1 and CDR2: SGHTA and FQGNSA.

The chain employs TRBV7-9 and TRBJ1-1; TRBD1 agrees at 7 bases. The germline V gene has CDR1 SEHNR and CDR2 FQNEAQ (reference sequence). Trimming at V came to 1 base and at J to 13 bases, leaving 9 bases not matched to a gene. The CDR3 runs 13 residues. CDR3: CASSLGGETGSFF. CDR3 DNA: TGTGCCAGCAGCTTAGGGGGAGAGACAGGGAGTTTCTTT. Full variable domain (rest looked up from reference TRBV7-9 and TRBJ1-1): DTGVSQNPRHKITKRGQNVTFRCDPISEHNRLYWYRQTLGQGPEFLTYFQNEAQLEKSRLLSDRFSAERPKGSFSTLEIQRTEQGDSAMYLCASSLGGETGSFFGQGTRLTVV.

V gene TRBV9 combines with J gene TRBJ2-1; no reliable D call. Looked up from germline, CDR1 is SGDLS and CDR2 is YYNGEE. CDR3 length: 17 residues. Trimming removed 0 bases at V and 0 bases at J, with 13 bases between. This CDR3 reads CASSVGIGLPSYNEQFF. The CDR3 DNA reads TGTGCCAGCAGCGTAGGAATCGGGTTACCCTCCTACAATGAGCAGTTCTTC.

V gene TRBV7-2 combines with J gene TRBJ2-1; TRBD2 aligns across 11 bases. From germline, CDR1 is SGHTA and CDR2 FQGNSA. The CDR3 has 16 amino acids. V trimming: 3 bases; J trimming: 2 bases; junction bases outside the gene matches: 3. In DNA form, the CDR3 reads TGTGCCAGCAGCTTTTTAGCGGGGGGGCCCTACAATGAGCAGTTCTTC. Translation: CASSFLAGGPYNEQFF.

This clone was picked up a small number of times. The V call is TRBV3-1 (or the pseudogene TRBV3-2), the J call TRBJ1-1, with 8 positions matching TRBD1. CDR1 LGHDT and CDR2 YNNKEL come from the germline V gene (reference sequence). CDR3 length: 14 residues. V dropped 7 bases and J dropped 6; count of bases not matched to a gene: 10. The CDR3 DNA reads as TGTGCCAGCAACCCCTCCCGGGACAGGTCTGAAGCTTTCTTT. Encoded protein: CASNPSRDRSEAFF.

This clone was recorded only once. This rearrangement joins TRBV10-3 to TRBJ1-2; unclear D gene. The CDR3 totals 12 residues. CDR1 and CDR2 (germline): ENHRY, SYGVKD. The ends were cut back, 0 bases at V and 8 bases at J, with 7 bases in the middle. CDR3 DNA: TGTGCCATCAGTGAGTCGCAGAGGGGCTACACCTTC. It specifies CAISESQRGYTF.

The CDR3 DNA follows: TGTGCCAGCAGCTTGGCCGTCGGGGGGATCTCCTACGAGCAGTACTTC. Translated, it gives CASSLAVGGISYEQYF. This chain uses TRBV5-6 with TRBJ2-7; TRBD2 matches at 7 bases. The CDR3 runs 16 residues. J lost 0 bases, V lost 0 bases, and 6 bases had no gene match. In germline, CDR1 is SGHDT, CDR2 YYEEEE.

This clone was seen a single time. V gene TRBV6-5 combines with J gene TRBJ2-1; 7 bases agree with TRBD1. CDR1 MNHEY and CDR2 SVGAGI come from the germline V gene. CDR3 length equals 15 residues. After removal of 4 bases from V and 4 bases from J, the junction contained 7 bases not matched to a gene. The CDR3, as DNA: TGTGCCAGCAGTTCCGACAGGGCGCCTTACAATGAGCAGTTCTTC. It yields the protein CASSSDRAPYNEQFF.

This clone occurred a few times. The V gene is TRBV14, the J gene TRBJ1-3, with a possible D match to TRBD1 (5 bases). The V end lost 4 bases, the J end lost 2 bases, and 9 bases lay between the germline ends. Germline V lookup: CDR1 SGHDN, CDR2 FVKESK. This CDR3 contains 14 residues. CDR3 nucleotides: TGTGCCAGCAGCCCGGGGGGAGCTGGAAACACCATATATTTT. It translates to CASSPGGAGNTIYF.

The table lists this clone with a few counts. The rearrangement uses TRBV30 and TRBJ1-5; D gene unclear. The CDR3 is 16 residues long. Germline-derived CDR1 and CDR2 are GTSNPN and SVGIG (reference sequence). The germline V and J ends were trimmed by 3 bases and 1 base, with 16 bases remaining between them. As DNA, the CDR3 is TGTGCCTGGAGCGAGGTGAGGGCTATAAGCAATCAGCCCCAGCATTTT. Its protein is CAWSEVRAISNQPQHF. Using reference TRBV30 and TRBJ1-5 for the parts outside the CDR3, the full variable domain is SQTIHQWPATLVQPVGSPLSLECTVEGTSNPNLYWYRQAAGRGLQLLFYSVGIGQISSEVPQNLSASRPQDRQFILSSKKLLLSDSGFYLCAWSEVRAISNQPQHFGDGTRLSIL.

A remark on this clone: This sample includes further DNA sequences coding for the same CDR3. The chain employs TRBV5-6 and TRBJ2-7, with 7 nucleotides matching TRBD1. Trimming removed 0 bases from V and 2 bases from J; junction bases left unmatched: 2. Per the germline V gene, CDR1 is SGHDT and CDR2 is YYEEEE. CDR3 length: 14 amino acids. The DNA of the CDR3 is TGTGCCAGCAGCTTGGGGCAGGGGGCCTACGAGCAGTACTTC. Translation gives CASSLGQGAYEQYF.

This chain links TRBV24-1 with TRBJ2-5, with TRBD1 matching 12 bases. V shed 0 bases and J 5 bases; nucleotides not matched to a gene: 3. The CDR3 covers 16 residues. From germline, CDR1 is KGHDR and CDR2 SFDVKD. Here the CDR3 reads CATSDLGTGGGETQYF. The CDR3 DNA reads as TGTGCCACCAGTGATTTGGGGACAGGGGGCGGGGAGACCCAGTACTTC.

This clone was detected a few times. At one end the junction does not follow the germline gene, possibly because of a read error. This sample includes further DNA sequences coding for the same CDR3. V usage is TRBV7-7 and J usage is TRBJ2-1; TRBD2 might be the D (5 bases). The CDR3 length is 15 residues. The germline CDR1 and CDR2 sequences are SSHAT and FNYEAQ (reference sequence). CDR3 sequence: CASSLGAGGYNEQFF. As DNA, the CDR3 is TGTGCTAGCAGCTTAGGCGCGGGTGGCTACAATGAGCAGTTCTTC.

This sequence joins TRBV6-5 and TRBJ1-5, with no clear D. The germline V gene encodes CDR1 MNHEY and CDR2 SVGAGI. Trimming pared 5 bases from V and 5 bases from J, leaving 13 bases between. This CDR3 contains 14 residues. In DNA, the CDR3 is TGTGCCAGCAGTACTCGTAAGGAGGATCAGCCCCAGCATTTT. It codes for CASSTRKEDQPQHF.

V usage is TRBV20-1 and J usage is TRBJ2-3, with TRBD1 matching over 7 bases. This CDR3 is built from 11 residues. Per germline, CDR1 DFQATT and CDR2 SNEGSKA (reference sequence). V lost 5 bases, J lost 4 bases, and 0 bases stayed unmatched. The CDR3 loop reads CSADRADTQYF. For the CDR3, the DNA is TGCAGTGCTGACAGGGCAGATACGCAGTATTTT.

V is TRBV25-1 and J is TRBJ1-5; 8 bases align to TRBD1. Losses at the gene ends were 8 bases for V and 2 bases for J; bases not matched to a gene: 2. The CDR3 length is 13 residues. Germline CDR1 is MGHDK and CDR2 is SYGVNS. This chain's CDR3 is CASQDRGNQPQHF. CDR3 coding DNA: TGTGCCAGCCAGGACAGGGGCAATCAGCCCCAGCATTTT.